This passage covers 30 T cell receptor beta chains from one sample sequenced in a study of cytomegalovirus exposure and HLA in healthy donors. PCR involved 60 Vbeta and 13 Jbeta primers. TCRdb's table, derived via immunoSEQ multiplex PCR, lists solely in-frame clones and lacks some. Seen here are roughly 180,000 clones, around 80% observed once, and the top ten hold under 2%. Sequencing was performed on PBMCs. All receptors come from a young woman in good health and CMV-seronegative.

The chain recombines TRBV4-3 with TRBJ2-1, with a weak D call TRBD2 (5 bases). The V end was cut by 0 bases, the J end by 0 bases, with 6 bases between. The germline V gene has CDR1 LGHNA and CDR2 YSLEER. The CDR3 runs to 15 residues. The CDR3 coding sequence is TGCGCCAGCAGCCAAGATGACTACTCCTACAATGAGCAGTTCTTC. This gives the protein CASSQDDYSYNEQFF.

The CDR3 sequence is CASSQGITSGGAGPAQYF. The CDR3 coding sequence is TGCGCCAGCAGCCAAGGGATCACTAGCGGGGGGGCCGGTCCGGCGCAGTATTTT. The chain combines TRBV4-3 with TRBJ2-3, with 13 bases identical to TRBD2. The length of the CDR3 is 18 residues. V shed 1 base, J shed 10 bases, and the junction held 14 bases outside the gene matches. The V gene's germline CDR1 is LGHNA and CDR2 YSLEER.

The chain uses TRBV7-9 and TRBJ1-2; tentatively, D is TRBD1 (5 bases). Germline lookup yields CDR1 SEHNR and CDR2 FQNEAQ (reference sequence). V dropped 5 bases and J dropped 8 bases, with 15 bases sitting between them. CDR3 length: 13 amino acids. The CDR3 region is CASSPNSGFGYTF. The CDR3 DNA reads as TGTGCCAGCAGCCCAAATTCAGGGTTCGGCTACACCTTC.

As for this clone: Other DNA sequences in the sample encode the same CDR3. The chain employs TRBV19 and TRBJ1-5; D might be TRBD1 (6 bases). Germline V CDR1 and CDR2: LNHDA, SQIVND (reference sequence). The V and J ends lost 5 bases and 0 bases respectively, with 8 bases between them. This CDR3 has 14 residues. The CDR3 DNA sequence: TGTGCCAGTAGTCCCAGGGGTAGCAATCAGCCCCAGCATTTT. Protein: CASSPRGSNQPQHF. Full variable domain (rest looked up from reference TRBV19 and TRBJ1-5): DGGITQSPKYLFRKEGQNVTLSCEQNLNHDAMYWYRQDPGQGLRLIYYSQIVNDFQKGDIAEGYSVSREKKESFPLTVTSAQKNPTAFYLCASSPRGSNQPQHFGDGTRLSIL.

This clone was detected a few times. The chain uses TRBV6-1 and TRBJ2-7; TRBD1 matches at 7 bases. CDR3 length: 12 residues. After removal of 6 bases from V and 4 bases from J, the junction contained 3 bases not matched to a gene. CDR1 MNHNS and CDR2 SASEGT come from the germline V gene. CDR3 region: CASSPTGYEQYF. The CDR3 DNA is TGTGCCAGCAGCCCGACAGGGTACGAGCAGTACTTC.

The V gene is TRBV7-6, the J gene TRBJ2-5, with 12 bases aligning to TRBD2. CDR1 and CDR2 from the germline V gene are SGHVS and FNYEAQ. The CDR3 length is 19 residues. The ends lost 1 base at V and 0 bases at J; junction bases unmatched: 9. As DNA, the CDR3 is TGTGCCAGCAGCTTAGATGTGGCTAGCGGGGGGGAGTACCAAGAGACCCAGTACTTC. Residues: CASSLDVASGGEYQETQYF.

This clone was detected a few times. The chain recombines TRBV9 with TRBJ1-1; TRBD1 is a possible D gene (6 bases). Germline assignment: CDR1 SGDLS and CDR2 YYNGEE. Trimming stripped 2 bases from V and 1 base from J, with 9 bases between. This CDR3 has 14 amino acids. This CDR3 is CASSVTTGNTEAFF. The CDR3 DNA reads TGTGCCAGCAGCGTTACGACAGGGAACACTGAAGCTTTCTTT. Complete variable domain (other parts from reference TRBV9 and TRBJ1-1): DSGVTQTPKHLITATGQRVTLRCSPRSGDLSVYWYQQSLDQGLQFLIQYYNGEERAKGNILERFSAQQFPDLHSELNLSSLELGDSALYFCASSVTTGNTEAFFGQGTRLTVV.

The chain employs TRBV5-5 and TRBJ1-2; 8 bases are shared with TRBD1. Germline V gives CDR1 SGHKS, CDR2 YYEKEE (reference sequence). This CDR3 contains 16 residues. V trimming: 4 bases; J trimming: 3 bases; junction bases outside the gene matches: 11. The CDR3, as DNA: TGTGCCAGCAGCCGGGACAGGCTACCCCTCGACTATGGCTACACCTTC. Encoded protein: CASSRDRLPLDYGYTF.

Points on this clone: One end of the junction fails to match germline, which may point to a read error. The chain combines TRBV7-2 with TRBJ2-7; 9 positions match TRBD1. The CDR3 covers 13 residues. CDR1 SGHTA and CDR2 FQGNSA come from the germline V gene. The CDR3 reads CASSLLRDRALNF. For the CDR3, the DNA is TGTGCCAGCAGCCTCCTCCGGGACAGGGCTTTGAACTTC.

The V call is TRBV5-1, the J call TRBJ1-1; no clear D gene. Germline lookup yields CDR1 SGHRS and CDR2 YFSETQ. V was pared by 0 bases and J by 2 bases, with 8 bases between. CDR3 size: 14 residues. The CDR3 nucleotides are TGCGCCAGCAGCTTGGCGGCAGGCAACACTGAAGCTTTCTTT. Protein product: CASSLAAGNTEAFF.

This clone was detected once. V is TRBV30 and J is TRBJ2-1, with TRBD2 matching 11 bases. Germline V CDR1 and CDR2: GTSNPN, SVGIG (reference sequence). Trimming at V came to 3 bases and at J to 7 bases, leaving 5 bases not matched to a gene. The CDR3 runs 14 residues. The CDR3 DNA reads TGTGCCTGGAGGGGACTAGCGGACCAGAATGAGCAGTTCTTC. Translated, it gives CAWRGLADQNEQFF.

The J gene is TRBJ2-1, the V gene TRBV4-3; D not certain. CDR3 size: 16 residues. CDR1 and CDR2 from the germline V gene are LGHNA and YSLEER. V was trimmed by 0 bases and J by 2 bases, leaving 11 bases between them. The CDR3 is CASSQEIAQTYNEQFF. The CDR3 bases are TGCGCCAGCAGCCAAGAAATAGCACAAACCTACAATGAGCAGTTCTTC.

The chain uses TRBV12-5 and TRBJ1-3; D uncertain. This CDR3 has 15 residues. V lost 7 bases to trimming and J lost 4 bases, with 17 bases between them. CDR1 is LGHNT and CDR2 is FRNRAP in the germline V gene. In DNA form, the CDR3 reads TGTGCTAGTGCCACTATTGCAGCGGGGGGAAACACCATATATTTT. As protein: CASATIAAGGNTIYF.

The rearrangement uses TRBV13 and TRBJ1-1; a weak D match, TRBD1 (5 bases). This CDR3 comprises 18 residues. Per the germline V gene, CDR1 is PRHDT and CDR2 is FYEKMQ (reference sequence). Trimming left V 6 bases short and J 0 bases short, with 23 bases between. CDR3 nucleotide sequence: TGTGCCAGCAGACGGTGGGGGAACGGAGGGTCAATGAACACTGAAGCTTTCTTT. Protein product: CASRRWGNGGSMNTEAFF.

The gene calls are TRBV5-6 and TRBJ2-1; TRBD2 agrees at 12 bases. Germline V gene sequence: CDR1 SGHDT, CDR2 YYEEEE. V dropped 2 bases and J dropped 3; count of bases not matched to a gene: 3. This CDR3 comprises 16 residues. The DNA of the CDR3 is TGTGCCAGCAGCTTACTAGCGGGGGGACACTACAATGAGCAGTTCTTC. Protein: CASSLLAGGHYNEQFF.

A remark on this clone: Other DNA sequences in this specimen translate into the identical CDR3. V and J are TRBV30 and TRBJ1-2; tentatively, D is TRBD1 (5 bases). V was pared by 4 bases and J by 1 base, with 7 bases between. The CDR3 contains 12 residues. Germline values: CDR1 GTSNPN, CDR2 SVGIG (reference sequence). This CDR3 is CAWTGGNYGYTF. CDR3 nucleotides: TGTGCCTGGACCGGGGGTAACTATGGCTACACCTTC.

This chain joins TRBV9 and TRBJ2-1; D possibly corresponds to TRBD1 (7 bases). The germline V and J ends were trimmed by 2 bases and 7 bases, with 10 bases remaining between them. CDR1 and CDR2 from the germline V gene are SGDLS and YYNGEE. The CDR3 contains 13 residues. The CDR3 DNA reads TGTGCCAGCAGCGTGGCAGGGGGGAATGAGCAGTTCTTC. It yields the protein CASSVAGGNEQFF.

In DNA form, the CDR3 reads TGCGCCAGCAGCTTTGGCGGGTTACGCCCGGGCGAGCAGTACTTC. This gives the protein CASSFGGLRPGEQYF. V usage is TRBV5-1 and J usage is TRBJ2-7; possibly TRBD2 for D (5 bases). Trimming removed 2 bases at V and 6 bases at J, with 18 bases between. This CDR3 has 15 amino acids. Germline values: CDR1 SGHRS, CDR2 YFSETQ.

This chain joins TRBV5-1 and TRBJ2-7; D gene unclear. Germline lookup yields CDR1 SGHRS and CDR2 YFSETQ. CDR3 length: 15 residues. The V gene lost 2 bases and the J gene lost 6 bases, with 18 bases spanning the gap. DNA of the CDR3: TGCGCCAGCAGCTTTACAGCCCCCGACGGCCGCGAGCAGTACTTC. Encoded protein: CASSFTAPDGREQYF.

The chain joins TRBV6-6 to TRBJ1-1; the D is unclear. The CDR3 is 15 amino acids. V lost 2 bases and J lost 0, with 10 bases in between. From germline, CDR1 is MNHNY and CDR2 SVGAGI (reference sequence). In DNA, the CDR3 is TGTGCCAGCAGTTACCGCTCTGAGGTGAACACTGAAGCTTTCTTT. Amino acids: CASSYRSEVNTEAFF.

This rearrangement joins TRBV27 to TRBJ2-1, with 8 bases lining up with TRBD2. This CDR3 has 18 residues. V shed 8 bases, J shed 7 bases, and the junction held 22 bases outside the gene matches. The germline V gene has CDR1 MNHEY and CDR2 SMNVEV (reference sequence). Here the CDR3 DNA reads TGTGCCAGCGGCTATACTCTCAACCGGGTAGCGGGGATAAATGAGCAGTTCTTC. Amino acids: CASGYTLNRVAGINEQFF.

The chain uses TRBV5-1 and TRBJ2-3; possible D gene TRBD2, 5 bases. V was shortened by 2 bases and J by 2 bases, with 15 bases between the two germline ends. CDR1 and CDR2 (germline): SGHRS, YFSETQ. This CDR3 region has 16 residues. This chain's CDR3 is CASSFRRRGSTDTQYF. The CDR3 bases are TGCGCCAGCAGCTTCCGACGACGGGGATCCACAGATACGCAGTATTTT.

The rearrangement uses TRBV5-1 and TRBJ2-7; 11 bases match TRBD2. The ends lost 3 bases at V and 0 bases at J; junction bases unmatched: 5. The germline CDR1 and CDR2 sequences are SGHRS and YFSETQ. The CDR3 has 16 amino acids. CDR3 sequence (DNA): TGCGCCAGCAGCTCGGGACTAGCGGAACACTCCTACGAGCAGTACTTC. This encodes CASSSGLAEHSYEQYF.

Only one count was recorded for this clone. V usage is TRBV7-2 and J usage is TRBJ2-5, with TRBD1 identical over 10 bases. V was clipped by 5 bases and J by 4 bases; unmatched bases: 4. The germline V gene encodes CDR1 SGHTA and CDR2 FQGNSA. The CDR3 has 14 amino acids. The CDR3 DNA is TGTGCCAGCAGCGGGGACAGGGGTAGAGAGACCCAGTACTTC. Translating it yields CASSGDRGRETQYF.

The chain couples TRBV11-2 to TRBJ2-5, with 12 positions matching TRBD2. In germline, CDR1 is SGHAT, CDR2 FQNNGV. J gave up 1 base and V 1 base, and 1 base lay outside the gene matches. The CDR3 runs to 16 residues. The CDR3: CASSLALAGGQETQYF. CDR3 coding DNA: TGTGCCAGCAGCTTAGCACTAGCGGGGGGCCAAGAGACCCAGTACTTC.

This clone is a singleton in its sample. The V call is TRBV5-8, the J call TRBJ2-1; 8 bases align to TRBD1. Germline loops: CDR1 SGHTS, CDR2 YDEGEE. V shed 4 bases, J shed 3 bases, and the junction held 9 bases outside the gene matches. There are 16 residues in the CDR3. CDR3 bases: TGTGCCAGCAGCGGACCCCGGGACAGGAGCTACAATGAGCAGTTCTTC. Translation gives CASSGPRDRSYNEQFF.

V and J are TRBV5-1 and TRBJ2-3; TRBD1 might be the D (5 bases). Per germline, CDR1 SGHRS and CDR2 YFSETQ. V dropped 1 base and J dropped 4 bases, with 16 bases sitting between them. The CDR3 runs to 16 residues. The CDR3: CASSLRGPREADTQYF. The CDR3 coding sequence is TGCGCCAGCAGCTTGAGGGGCCCCCGCGAGGCAGATACGCAGTATTTT.

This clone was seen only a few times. The CDR3 reads CASSLGRLTTNEKLFF. Written as DNA, the CDR3 is TGTGCCAGCAGCTTGGGCAGATTAACAACTAATGAAAAACTGTTTTTT. The genes are TRBV5-8 and TRBJ1-4; D is unresolved. V was cut by 0 bases and J by 0 bases, with 9 bases left in between. Germline V lookup: CDR1 SGHTS, CDR2 YDEGEE. This CDR3 has 16 amino acids.

CDR3 sequence reads: CASSRTLNTEAFF. The CDR3 DNA follows: TGTGCCAGCAGCCGTACTCTGAACACTGAAGCTTTCTTT. The chain uses TRBV7-9 and TRBJ1-1; no definite D call. The CDR3 is 13 amino acids. V was pared by 5 bases and J by 0 bases, with 7 bases between. In germline, CDR1 is SEHNR, CDR2 FQNEAQ (reference sequence).

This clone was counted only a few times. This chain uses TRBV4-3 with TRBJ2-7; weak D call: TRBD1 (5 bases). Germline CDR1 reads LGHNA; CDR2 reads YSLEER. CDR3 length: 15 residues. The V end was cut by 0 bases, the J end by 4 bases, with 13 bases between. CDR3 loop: CASSQDYGRVYEQYF. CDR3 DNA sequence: TGCGCCAGCAGCCAAGATTACGGCAGGGTGTACGAGCAGTACTTC.